This passage covers 22 T cell receptor beta chains from one sample sequenced in a study of blood T cell repertoires in COVID-19. Method: immunoSEQ multiplex PCR; TCRdb's copy keeps in-frame clones and lacks some. The sample comprises about 150,000 clones, under 95% of which are singletons, and 4.5% to 5% rests with the top ten. Source material: peripheral blood. All receptors derive from a young man with COVID-19, enrolled during active disease.

The chain has TRBV30 and TRBJ1-1; D unresolved. This CDR3 spans 13 amino acids. With 5 bases removed from V and 4 bases from J, the gap between germline ends came to 14 bases. Germline loops: CDR1 GTSNPN, CDR2 SVGIG (reference sequence). The CDR3 here is CAWWEGLTTEAFF. In DNA form, the CDR3 reads TGTGCCTGGTGGGAGGGCTTGACCACTGAAGCTTTCTTT.

This chain links TRBV15 with TRBJ2-1; the match to TRBD1 covers 8 bases. There are 16 residues in the CDR3. CDR1 and CDR2 from the germline V gene are LNHNV and YYDKDF (reference sequence). V dropped 1 base and J dropped 5; count of bases not matched to a gene: 7. The CDR3 bases are TGTGCCACCAGCAGAGCTGGACAGGGTCCCGACAATGAGCAGTTCTTC. Residues: CATSRAGQGPDNEQFF.

On this clone itself: A junction boundary mismatches the germline segment, possibly from a read error. DNA of the CDR3: TGTGCCAGCAGCTCGAGCGGGACCTATAATGAGCAGTTCTTC. Translation: CASSSSGTYNEQFF. The gene calls are TRBV11-3 and TRBJ2-1; TRBD2 matches 7 bases. The CDR3 length is 14 residues. The germline V gene has CDR1 SGHNT and CDR2 YENEEA.

The rearrangement uses TRBV11-2 and TRBJ2-7; D is possibly TRBD1 (5 bases). Deletions cut 3 bases from V and 0 bases from J, with 9 bases between. This CDR3 comprises 14 residues. Germline CDR1 is SGHAT and CDR2 is FQNNGV. The CDR3 region has the DNA TGTGCCAGCAGCTTTGGGGCAAGCTCCTACGAGCAGTACTTC. Protein sequence: CASSFGASSYEQYF.

The chain employs TRBV7-2 and TRBJ2-2, with D perhaps matching TRBD2 (6 bases). The V gene lost 5 bases and the J gene lost 4 bases, with 14 bases spanning the gap. The CDR3 extends over 15 amino acids. The germline V gene has CDR1 SGHTA and CDR2 FQGNSA. The CDR3: CASSHRASATGELFF. CDR3 DNA: TGTGCCAGCAGCCACCGGGCTAGCGCCACCGGGGAGCTGTTTTTT.

The chain is built from TRBV9 and TRBJ2-7; 7 bases agree with TRBD1. The CDR3 is 14 residues long. Germline lookup yields CDR1 SGDLS and CDR2 YYNGEE. Germline trimming cut 2 bases from V and 0 bases from J; bases unmatched to any gene: 2. Here the CDR3 reads CASSVGDSSYEQYF. The CDR3 coding sequence is TGTGCCAGCAGCGTTGGGGACAGCTCCTACGAGCAGTACTTC.

The chain links TRBV10-3 to TRBJ2-1; 7 positions match TRBD2. The CDR3 extends over 16 amino acids. V trimming: 0 bases; J trimming: 5 bases; junction bases outside the gene matches: 7. Per the germline V gene, CDR1 is ENHRY and CDR2 is SYGVKD. The CDR3 DNA reads TGTGCCATCAGTGAGTCAGGAGCGGGGATAAACAATGAGCAGTTCTTC. It is translated as CAISESGAGINNEQFF.

This chain joins TRBV11-2 and TRBJ2-3; 8 bases map to TRBD2. CDR1 is SGHAT, CDR2 FQNNGV, per germline. J gave up 6 bases and V 1 base, and 3 bases lay outside the gene matches. The CDR3 length is 14 residues. The CDR3 loop is CASSLVAGRDTQYF. CDR3 sequence (DNA): TGTGCCAGCAGCTTAGTAGCGGGAAGGGATACGCAGTATTTT.

The chain couples TRBV7-9 to TRBJ1-6; the D is unclear. The CDR3 covers 13 residues. In germline, CDR1 is SEHNR, CDR2 FQNEAQ (reference sequence). V was clipped by 0 bases and J by 8 bases, with 5 bases between them. DNA of the CDR3: TGTGCCAGCAGCTTAGCTAGAGATTCACCCCTCCACTTT. It yields the protein CASSLARDSPLHF. The complete variable domain, with remaining parts taken from reference TRBV7-9 and TRBJ1-6, reads DTGVSQNPRHKITKRGQNVTFRCDPISEHNRLYWYRQTLGQGPEFLTYFQNEAQLEKSRLLSDRFSAERPKGSFSTLEIQRTEQGDSAMYLCASSLARDSPLHFGNGTRLTVT.

J is TRBJ2-7 and V is TRBV12-1; the table's D call, TRBD2, was not checked against the DNA. TRBV12-1 is a pseudogene segment. CDR3 length equals 15 residues. The CDR3 reads CASSPRLAVTYEQYF. Here the CDR3 DNA reads TGTGCCAGCAGCCCACGGTTAGCCGTTACCTACGAGCAGTACTTC.

The genes are TRBV28 and TRBJ1-3; no clear D gene. Trimming stripped 3 bases from V and 2 bases from J, with 8 bases between. Germline CDR1 MDHEN, CDR2 SYDVKM. The length of the CDR3 is 14 residues. The CDR3 sequence is CASSFGEAGNTIYF. The CDR3 nucleotides are TGTGCCAGCAGTTTCGGGGAGGCTGGAAACACCATATATTTT.

The V gene is TRBV10-3, the J gene TRBJ1-5; TRBD1 agrees at 8 bases. Germline V gives CDR1 ENHRY, CDR2 SYGVKD. V gave up 2 bases and J gave up 6 bases; unmatched junction bases: 6. The CDR3 is made up of 15 amino acids. DNA for the CDR3: TGTGCCATCAGTGAGGGCAGGGGGCAAGGTCAGCCCCAGCATTTT. It codes for CAISEGRGQGQPQHF.

V usage is TRBV7-9 and J usage is TRBJ1-3; 10 bases match TRBD1. The CDR3 totals 17 residues. With V trimmed by 2 bases and J by 0 bases, 4 bases remained unmatched. Germline V lookup: CDR1 SEHNR, CDR2 FQNEAQ (reference sequence). The CDR3 sequence is CASSLRGQGNSGNTIYF. The CDR3 nucleotides read TGTGCCAGCAGCTTAAGGGGACAGGGGAACTCTGGAAACACCATATATTTT.

The V gene is TRBV6-5, the J gene TRBJ1-2; 9 bases agree with TRBD1. The CDR3 has 14 amino acids. Germline CDR1 and CDR2: MNHEY and SVGAGI. V lost 6 bases and J lost 4; bases outside the gene matches: 6. CDR3 region: CASSPRQGGYGYTF. CDR3 DNA: TGTGCCAGCAGCCCCCGACAGGGGGGCTATGGCTACACCTTC.

The chain carries TRBV7-2 and TRBJ1-1; perhaps TRBD1 as D (5 bases). The CDR3 extends over 13 amino acids. Trimming took off 2 bases at V and 5 bases at J, with 9 bases between the two ends. From germline, CDR1 is SGHTA and CDR2 FQGNSA. The CDR3 here is CASSLPGGTEAFF. CDR3 DNA: TGTGCCAGCAGCTTACCGGGGGGAACTGAAGCTTTCTTT. Using reference TRBV7-2 and TRBJ1-1 for the parts outside the CDR3, the full variable domain is GAGVSQSPSNKVTEKGKDVELRCDPISGHTALYWYRQSLGQGLEFLIYFQGNSAPDKSGLPSDRFSAERTGGSVSTLTIQRTQQEDSAVYLCASSLPGGTEAFFGQGTRLTVV.

This rearrangement joins TRBV6-4 to TRBJ2-1, with 13 nucleotides matching TRBD2. Germline V gene lookup returns CDR1 MRHNA and CDR2 SNTAGT. V dropped 0 bases and J dropped 4; count of bases not matched to a gene: 6. The CDR3 length is 18 residues. The CDR3 loop is CASSDSWTSGRTYNEQFF. CDR3 coding DNA: TGTGCCAGCAGTGACTCGTGGACTAGCGGGAGAACTTACAATGAGCAGTTCTTC.

This chain connects TRBV28 to TRBJ2-3; D is unclear. Trimming stripped 7 bases from V and 2 bases from J, with 16 bases between. The CDR3 runs 15 residues. The germline V gene has CDR1 MDHEN and CDR2 SYDVKM. CDR3 coding DNA: TGTGCCAGCAAGAACAGTCCTCTACACACAGATACGCAGTATTTT. Its protein is CASKNSPLHTDTQYF.

This clone showed up just once. V is TRBV6-6 and J is TRBJ2-2; 14 bases are shared with TRBD2. Per the germline V gene, CDR1 is MNHNY and CDR2 is SVGAGI (reference sequence). V lost 5 bases, J lost 2 bases, and 10 bases stayed unmatched. This CDR3 comprises 19 residues. Here the CDR3 reads CASSRMGLAGDLNTGELFF. The CDR3 nucleotides read TGTGCCAGCAGTCGTATGGGACTAGCGGGAGATCTCAACACCGGGGAGCTGTTTTTT.

This chain links TRBV7-3 with TRBJ2-3; weak D call: TRBD2 (6 bases). The V and J ends lost 3 bases and 2 bases respectively, with 12 bases between them. The CDR3 loop spans 15 amino acids. Germline assignment: CDR1 SGHTA and CDR2 FQGTGA. CDR3 region: CASSLGGAATDTQYF. CDR3 DNA: TGTGCCAGCAGCTTGGGCGGGGCAGCCACAGATACGCAGTATTTT.

The genes are TRBV24-1 and TRBJ2-2, with 8 positions matching TRBD1. After removal of 4 bases from V and 1 base from J, the junction contained 10 bases not matched to a gene. Per the germline V gene, CDR1 is KGHDR and CDR2 is SFDVKD. The CDR3 is 18 amino acids. CDR3 nucleotide sequence: TGTGCCACCAGTGAGGGATACCGGACAGGGAGGAACACCGGGGAGCTGTTTTTT. Amino acid sequence: CATSEGYRTGRNTGELFF.

This chain connects TRBV6-2 or TRBV6-3 to TRBJ2-4; no firm D call. Trimming removed 5 bases at V and 1 base at J, with 9 bases between. The CDR3 sequence is 14 residues long. CDR1 and CDR2 (germline): MNHEY, SVGEGT. CDR3 DNA sequence: TGTGCCAGCAGTAAAGATGCGGCCAAAAACATTCAGTACTTC. It encodes CASSKDAAKNIQYF.

V and J are TRBV5-8 and TRBJ2-7, with 15 positions matching TRBD2. Germline V lookup: CDR1 SGHTS, CDR2 YDEGEE. The J segment lost 4 bases and the V segment lost 0 bases, leaving 8 bases of the junction unmatched. This CDR3 spans 18 amino acids. CDR3 in DNA: TGTGCCAGCAGCTTGGAAACGGGACTAGCGGGAGGAACTTACGAGCAGTACTTC. Its protein product is CASSLETGLAGGTYEQYF.